This TCR beta chain was found in a study of vaccination and CD4 T cells after COVID-19. Study as a whole: SARS-CoV-2 was confirmed by nasal swab PCR; disease was mild in nine, severe in one. Comprising six males and four females, the convalescent participants counted two Hispanic individuals among them.

Treatment defined: roughly 11-day PBMC culture with coronavirus spike peptide pools or control peptides (ViraFEST assay). This CDR3 has 19 amino acids. Looked up from germline, CDR1 is LGHNA and CDR2 is YSLEER. The V and J ends lost 0 bases and 2 bases respectively, with 22 bases between them. Once obtained from cultured CD4+ T cells, the DNA was sequenced using the Oncomine TCR Beta short-read assay. From CD4+ T cells that had been cultured, genomic DNA was extracted. A single record per CDR3 protein comes from TCRdb applying MiXCR to the PCR reads. The sample contains about 15,000 distinct CDR3 sequences, less than 80% of which appear only once. As for this clonotype: Its antigen remains unidentified.

The receptor's source is a human donor who had recovered from COVID-19. The sample was CD4+ T cells from blood, cultured in vitro. This sequence joins TRBV4-3 and TRBJ1-2, with D tentatively TRBD1 (5 bases). The CDR3 reads CASSQDWGLGVRENYGYTF. CDR3 nucleotide sequence: TGCGCCAGCAGCCAAGATTGGGGGTTGGGGGTAAGAGAGAACTATGGCTACACCTTC.